This section outlines one TCR beta chain sequence together with its context. The data were taken from a study of cytomegalovirus exposure and HLA in healthy donors. The approximately 120-subject validation cohort, separate from the approximately 670-subject first cohort, included the donors. Produced via immunoSEQ multiplex PCR; TCRdb's table is partial and in-frame only. The data show over 200,000 clones, around 86% seen once. V dropped 3 bases and J dropped 2 bases, with 8 bases sitting between them. There are 13 residues in the CDR3. Germline lookup yields CDR1 MNHEY and CDR2 SVGAGI. The chain joins TRBV6-5 to TRBJ2-7; a possible D gene is TRBD1 (6 bases). The receptor was isolated from a young woman in good health and CMV-seropositive. Sequenced input: PBMCs. CDR3 sequence reads: CASSYYRAYEQYF. In DNA form, the CDR3 reads TGTGCCAGCAGTTATTACAGGGCCTACGAGCAGTACTTC.